What follows are 28 T cell receptor beta chains derived from one specimen sequenced in a study of monozygotic twins with cystic fibrosis. Sequencing used immunoSEQ multiplex PCR; TCRdb keeps in-frame clones, though not all of them. The table has roughly 29,000 clones, around 85% seen once. Source material: blood. All receptors come from a girl between 2 and 10 years old with cystic fibrosis.

There are a few counts of this clone. The chain is built from TRBV10-3 and TRBJ2-3; TRBD2 matches at 8 bases. The CDR3 covers 13 residues. The V segment lost 6 bases and the J segment 3 bases; nucleotides outside the gene matches: 2. The germline gives CDR1 ENHRY, CDR2 SYGVKD. As DNA, the CDR3 is TGTGCCATCAGGGGACTAGAAACAGATACGCAGTATTTT. Its translation: CAIRGLETDTQYF.

This chain connects TRBV29-1 to TRBJ1-3, with D unresolved. The V gene's germline CDR1 is SQVTM and CDR2 ANQGSEA. Trimming pared 3 bases from V and 4 bases from J, leaving 13 bases between. The CDR3 has 14 residues. The CDR3 protein is CSVDRGVGGNTIYF. The CDR3 DNA is TGCAGCGTTGACCGGGGAGTAGGGGGAAACACCATATATTTT.

The chain has TRBV2 and TRBJ1-1, with D tentatively TRBD1 (5 bases). In germline, CDR1 is SNHLY, CDR2 FYNNEI. The germline V and J ends were trimmed by 6 bases and 4 bases, with 21 bases remaining between them. The CDR3 runs to 16 residues. Here the CDR3 reads CASRNARGVLGTEAFF. The CDR3 DNA follows: TGTGCCAGCAGGAACGCCAGAGGGGTATTAGGCACTGAAGCTTTCTTT.

V is TRBV18 and J is TRBJ2-7; 12 positions agree with TRBD2. The CDR3 runs to 17 residues. Per germline, CDR1 KGHSH and CDR2 LQKENI. The trim removed 2 bases at V and 0 bases at J, leaving 5 bases unmatched. In DNA form, the CDR3 reads TGTGCCAGCTCACCAAGACTAGCGGGGGCCAGCTCCTACGAGCAGTACTTC. This translates into CASSPRLAGASSYEQYF.

V is TRBV29-1 and J is TRBJ2-5; the match to TRBD2 covers 11 bases. J lost 6 bases, V lost 7 bases, and 7 bases had no gene match. This CDR3 region has 13 residues. Germline V gene lookup returns CDR1 SQVTM and CDR2 ANQGSEA. CDR3 sequence reads: CSAGLAGWKTQYF. DNA of the CDR3: TGCAGCGCCGGACTAGCGGGCTGGAAGACCCAGTACTTC. Using reference TRBV29-1 and TRBJ2-5 for the parts outside the CDR3, the full variable domain is SAVISQKPSRDICQRGTSLTIQCQVDSQVTMMFWYRQQPGQSLTLIATANQGSEATYESGFVIDKFPISRPNLTFSTLTVSNMSPEDSSIYLCSAGLAGWKTQYFGPGTRLLVL.

V and J are TRBV7-2 and TRBJ2-7; 9 positions agree with TRBD1. This CDR3 has 15 residues. Looked up from germline, CDR1 is SGHTA and CDR2 is FQGNSA. V lost 0 bases, J lost 4 bases, and 4 bases stayed unmatched. Here the CDR3 reads CASSLAGQGRYEQYF. The CDR3 DNA sequence: TGTGCCAGCAGCTTAGCGGGACAGGGTCGTTACGAGCAGTACTTC. The full variable domain, with the rest looked up from reference TRBV7-2 and TRBJ2-7, is GAGVSQSPSNKVTEKGKDVELRCDPISGHTALYWYRQSLGQGLEFLIYFQGNSAPDKSGLPSDRFSAERTGGSVSTLTIQRTQQEDSAVYLCASSLAGQGRYEQYFGPGTRLTVT.

The chain uses TRBV11-2 and TRBJ1-4; D not resolved. V was cut by 3 bases and J by 7 bases, with 12 bases left in between. The CDR3 is made up of 14 amino acids. Germline V lookup: CDR1 SGHAT, CDR2 FQNNGV. The CDR3 reads CASSFGSRAEKLFF. The DNA of the CDR3 is TGTGCCAGCAGCTTTGGGTCACGGGCTGAAAAACTGTTTTTT. Drawing the rest from reference TRBV11-2 and TRBJ1-4, the complete variable domain is EAGVAQSPRYKIIEKRQSVAFWCNPISGHATLYWYQQILGQGPKLLIQFQNNGVVDDSQLPKDRFSAERLKGVDSTLKIQPAKLEDSAVYLCASSFGSRAEKLFFGSGTQLSVL.

This chain connects TRBV18 to TRBJ2-2; D assignment may be TRBD1 or TRBD2 (5 bases each). The CDR3 loop spans 14 amino acids. Trimming cost V 2 bases and J 2 bases, with 6 bases left between them. The germline gives CDR1 KGHSH, CDR2 LQKENI. The CDR3 spells CASSPGGNTGELFF. The CDR3 DNA reads as TGTGCCAGCTCACCAGGGGGAAACACCGGGGAGCTGTTTTTT.

This chain links TRBV30 with TRBJ1-5, with a tentative D call TRBD1 (5 bases). Per germline, CDR1 GTSNPN and CDR2 SVGIG (reference sequence). V was trimmed by 2 bases and J by 4 bases, leaving 9 bases between them. The CDR3 sequence is 13 residues long. CDR3 bases: TGTGCCTGGAGTTTTGGGGGGAATCAGCCCCAGCATTTT. Amino acid sequence: CAWSFGGNQPQHF.

V usage is TRBV11-2 and J usage is TRBJ2-1; TRBD2 matches 10 bases. There are 16 residues in the CDR3. Germline lookup yields CDR1 SGHAT and CDR2 FQNNGV. Losses at the gene ends were 1 base for V and 10 bases for J; bases not matched to a gene: 10. The CDR3 loop is CASSLGLAGLIGEQFF. CDR3 nucleotides: TGTGCCAGCAGCTTAGGACTAGCGGGTCTTATTGGCGAGCAGTTCTTC.

A few counts support this clone. The chain recombines TRBV4-2 with TRBJ2-7; tentative D call: TRBD1 (5 bases). Germline lookup yields CDR1 LGHNA and CDR2 YNFKEQ. CDR3 length equals 11 residues. The V and J ends lost 1 base and 9 bases respectively, with 7 bases between them. The CDR3, as DNA: TGTGCCAGCAGCCAAGGGGGCATGCAGTACTTC. Its translation: CASSQGGMQYF.

The gene calls are TRBV5-1 and TRBJ2-4, with 7 bases fitting TRBD1. The V and J ends lost 1 base and 8 bases, in that order; junction bases with no gene match: 9. This CDR3 is built from 15 residues. Germline values: CDR1 SGHRS, CDR2 YFSETQ. In DNA, the CDR3 is TGCGCCAGCAGCTTGCCCGCAGGGGGTAACGACATTCAGTACTTC. Its translation is CASSLPAGGNDIQYF.

The chain joins TRBV10-3 to TRBJ2-7, with TRBD2 matching 8 bases. The CDR3 spans 15 residues. CDR1 is ENHRY and CDR2 is SYGVKD in the germline V gene. After removal of 5 bases from V and 1 base from J, the junction contained 7 bases not matched to a gene. CDR3 in DNA: TGTGCCATCAGTAAACTAGCGGTAGGTTCCTACGAGCAGTACTTC. It yields the protein CAISKLAVGSYEQYF.

The CDR3 sequence is CASSLTGEWEQYF. DNA for the CDR3: TGTGCCAGCAGTTTGACAGGGGAGTGGGAGCAGTACTTC. V is TRBV6-5 and J is TRBJ2-7; TRBD1 matches at 8 bases. This CDR3 is 13 amino acids long. V dropped 4 bases and J dropped 7; count of bases not matched to a gene: 6. CDR1 and CDR2 (germline): MNHEY, SVGAGI.

This clone was recorded a few times. The rearrangement uses TRBV19 and TRBJ1-1, with D hard to call. CDR1 is LNHDA and CDR2 is SQIVND in the germline V gene (reference sequence). Trimming cost V 3 bases and J 2 bases, with 7 bases left between them. The CDR3 consists of 13 residues. DNA for the CDR3: TGTGCCAGTAGTATCACCCGTAACACTGAAGCTTTCTTT. It translates to CASSITRNTEAFF.

This rearrangement joins TRBV12-5 to TRBJ1-1, with a weak D call TRBD1 (5 bases). The V gene lost 1 base and the J gene lost 1 base, with 10 bases spanning the gap. Germline CDR1 LGHNT, CDR2 FRNRAP. The CDR3 is 15 residues long. The CDR3 sequence: CASGLELTANTEAFF. The CDR3 DNA is TGTGCTAGTGGTTTGGAGTTGACAGCGAACACTGAAGCTTTCTTT. Looking up the rest from reference TRBV12-5 and TRBJ1-1 gives the full variable domain: DARVTQTPRHKVTEMGQEVTMRCQPILGHNTVFWYRQTMMQGLELLAYFRNRAPLDDSGMPKDRFSAEMPDATLATLKIQPSEPRDSAVYFCASGLELTANTEAFFGQGTRLTVV.

The gene calls are TRBV5-4 and TRBJ2-3; D gene unclear. This CDR3 region has 16 residues. CDR1 and CDR2 from the germline V gene are SGHNT and YYREEE (reference sequence). V lost 4 bases and J lost 1, with 16 bases in between. This CDR3 is CASSRVGISGTDTQYF. The DNA for the CDR3 is TGTGCCAGCAGCCGAGTGGGGATAAGCGGCACAGATACGCAGTATTTT. Full variable domain (rest looked up from reference TRBV5-4 and TRBJ2-3): ETGVTQSPTHLIKTRGQQVTLRCSSQSGHNTVSWYQQALGQGPQFIFQYYREEENGRGNFPPRFSGLQFPNYSSELNVNALELDDSALYLCASSRVGISGTDTQYFGPGTRLTVL.

V is TRBV2 and J is TRBJ2-1; TRBD2 matches 8 bases. The CDR3 consists of 14 residues. Looked up from germline, CDR1 is SNHLY and CDR2 is FYNNEI. V lost 7 bases and J lost 2; bases outside the gene matches: 4. The CDR3 reads CASMAGGTYNEQFF. The DNA for the CDR3 is TGTGCCAGCATGGCGGGAGGAACCTACAATGAGCAGTTCTTC.

This chain connects TRBV5-1 to TRBJ2-7; D may be TRBD1 or TRBD2 (5 bases each). CDR3 length equals 13 residues. CDR1 is SGHRS, CDR2 YFSETQ, per germline. The V gene lost 4 bases and the J gene lost 6 bases, with 14 bases spanning the gap. The CDR3 sequence is CASSAGQGSEQYF. The CDR3 region has the DNA TGCGCCAGCAGCGCGGGCCAGGGATCCGAGCAGTACTTC.

The rearrangement uses TRBV6-5 and TRBJ1-4; no definite D call. This CDR3 has 14 residues. Germline CDR1 and CDR2: MNHEY and SVGAGI. V was cut by 6 bases and J by 8 bases, with 16 bases left in between. This CDR3 reads CASSLQYGGEKLFF. As DNA, the CDR3 is TGTGCCAGCAGCCTACAATACGGTGGCGAAAAACTGTTTTTT.

V is TRBV4-1 and J is TRBJ2-7; a weak D match, TRBD2 (5 bases). The V gene's germline CDR1 is MGHRA and CDR2 YSYEKL. The V end lost 5 bases, the J end lost 6 bases, and 11 bases lay between the germline ends. This CDR3 has 12 amino acids. The CDR3 region has the DNA TGCGCCAGCAGCTGGTTAGGAGGCGAGCAGTACTTC. Protein: CASSWLGGEQYF.

This clone was counted a few times. This chain connects TRBV28 to TRBJ1-4; no reliable D call. This CDR3 has 16 residues. V lost 5 bases and J 7 bases, leaving 20 bases between the germline ends. Germline lookup yields CDR1 MDHEN and CDR2 SYDVKM. CDR3 amino acids: CASSPRAVPAVEKLFF. In nucleotides, the CDR3 is TGTGCCAGCAGTCCCCGGGCGGTTCCGGCCGTTGAAAAACTGTTTTTT.

The V call is TRBV20-1, the J call TRBJ1-1, with 7 bases identical to TRBD1. Per germline, CDR1 DFQATT and CDR2 SNEGSKA (reference sequence). V trimming: 5 bases; J trimming: 9 bases; junction bases outside the gene matches: 3. The CDR3 runs to 10 residues. CDR3 protein: CSAGQVQAFF. In nucleotides, the CDR3 is TGCAGTGCTGGACAGGTCCAAGCTTTCTTT.

CDR3 loop: CASSLAPVRETQYF. For the CDR3, the DNA is TGTGCCAGCAGCTTGGCCCCAGTCCGGGAGACCCAGTACTTC. The V gene is TRBV5-6, the J gene TRBJ2-5; D gene ambiguous. The CDR3 consists of 14 residues. Germline CDR1 SGHDT, CDR2 YYEEEE. Between the trimmed V and J ends, which lost 0 bases and 5 bases, there was a span of 11 bases.

The V call is TRBV28, the J call TRBJ1-1; TRBD1 is a possible D gene (6 bases). With 8 bases removed from V and 11 bases from J, the gap between germline ends came to 9 bases. The CDR3 runs 9 residues. Per germline, CDR1 MDHEN and CDR2 SYDVKM. The CDR3 nucleotides read TGTGCCAGCGGACAGCGCGCTTTCTTT. It codes for CASGQRAFF.

V gene TRBV18 combines with J gene TRBJ2-7, with D unresolved. V was pared by 6 bases and J by 2 bases, with 11 bases between. In germline, CDR1 is KGHSH, CDR2 LQKENI. This CDR3 contains 13 residues. CDR3 in DNA: TGTGCCAGCTCCCCCGAAACGGCCTACGAGCAGTACTTC. Protein product: CASSPETAYEQYF.

The V and J genes are TRBV6-1 and TRBJ2-3, with 7 bases aligning to TRBD2. The CDR3 consists of 13 residues. V dropped 8 bases and J dropped 4; count of bases not matched to a gene: 6. CDR1 MNHNS and CDR2 SASEGT come from the germline V gene. The DNA for the CDR3 is TGTGCCAGCGGGCGGGAGTTGCCAGATACGCAGTATTTT. Encoded protein: CASGRELPDTQYF.

This clone was seen only a few times. The chain joins TRBV18 to TRBJ1-1; TRBD1 aligns across 8 bases. The germline gives CDR1 KGHSH, CDR2 LQKENI. With V trimmed by 4 bases and J by 0 bases, 7 bases remained unmatched. CDR3 length: 16 residues. The CDR3 region has the DNA TGTGCCAGCTCACGGATGGGGACAGGCTTGAACACTGAAGCTTTCTTT. This gives the protein CASSRMGTGLNTEAFF.